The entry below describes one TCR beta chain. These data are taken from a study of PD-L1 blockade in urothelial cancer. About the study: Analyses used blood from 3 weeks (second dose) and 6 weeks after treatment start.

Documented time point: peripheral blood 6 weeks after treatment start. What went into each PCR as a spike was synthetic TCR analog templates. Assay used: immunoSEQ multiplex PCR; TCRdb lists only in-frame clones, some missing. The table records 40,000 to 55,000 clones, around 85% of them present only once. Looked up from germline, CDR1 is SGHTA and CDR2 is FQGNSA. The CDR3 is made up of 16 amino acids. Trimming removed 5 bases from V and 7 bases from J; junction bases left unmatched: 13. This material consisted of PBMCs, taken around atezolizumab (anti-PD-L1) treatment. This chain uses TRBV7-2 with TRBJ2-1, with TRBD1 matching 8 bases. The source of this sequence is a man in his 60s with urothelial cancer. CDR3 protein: CASSPGGQGTGNEQFF. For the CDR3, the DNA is TGTGCCAGCAGCCCAGGCGGACAGGGAACCGGTAATGAGCAGTTCTTC.